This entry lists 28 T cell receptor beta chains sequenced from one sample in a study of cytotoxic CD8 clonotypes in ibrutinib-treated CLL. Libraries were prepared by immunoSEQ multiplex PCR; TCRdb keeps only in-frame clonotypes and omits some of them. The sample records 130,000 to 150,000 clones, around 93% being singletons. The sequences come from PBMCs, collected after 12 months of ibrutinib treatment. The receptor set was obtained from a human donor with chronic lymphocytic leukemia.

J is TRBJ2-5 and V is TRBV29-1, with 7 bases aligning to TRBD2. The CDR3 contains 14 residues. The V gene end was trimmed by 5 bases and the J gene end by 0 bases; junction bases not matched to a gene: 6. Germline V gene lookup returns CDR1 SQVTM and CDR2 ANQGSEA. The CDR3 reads CSVSWGGHQETQYF. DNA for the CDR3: TGCAGCGTTTCCTGGGGAGGGCACCAAGAGACCCAGTACTTC.

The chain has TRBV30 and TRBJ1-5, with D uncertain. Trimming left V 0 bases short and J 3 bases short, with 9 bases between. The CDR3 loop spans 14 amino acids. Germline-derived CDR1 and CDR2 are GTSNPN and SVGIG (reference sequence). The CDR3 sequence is CAWSVTQDNQPQHF. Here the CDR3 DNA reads TGTGCCTGGAGTGTAACGCAGGACAATCAGCCCCAGCATTTT. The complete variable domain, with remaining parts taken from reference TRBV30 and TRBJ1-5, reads SQTIHQWPATLVQPVGSPLSLECTVEGTSNPNLYWYRQAAGRGLQLLFYSVGIGQISSEVPQNLSASRPQDRQFILSSKKLLLSDSGFYLCAWSVTQDNQPQHFGDGTRLSIL.

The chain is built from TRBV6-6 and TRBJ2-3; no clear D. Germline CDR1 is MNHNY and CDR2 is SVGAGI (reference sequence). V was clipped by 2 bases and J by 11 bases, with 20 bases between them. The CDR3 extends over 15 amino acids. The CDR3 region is CASSYSKLPPERQYF. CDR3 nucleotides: TGTGCCAGCAGTTACAGCAAGCTCCCGCCAGAGAGGCAGTATTTT.

DNA of the CDR3: TGTGCCAGCATACGGGGAAACACCATATATTTT. Amino acid sequence: CASIRGNTIYF. V usage is TRBV25-1 and J usage is TRBJ1-3; D is ambiguous. This CDR3 has 11 amino acids. Trimming pared 7 bases from V and 4 bases from J, leaving 5 bases between. Germline V gene lookup returns CDR1 MGHDK and CDR2 SYGVNS. The full variable domain, rest sourced from reference TRBV25-1 and TRBJ1-3, is EADIYQTPRYLVIGTGKKITLECSQTMGHDKMYWYQQDPGMELHLIHYSYGVNSTEKGDLSSESTVSRIRTEHFPLTLESARPSHTSQYLCASIRGNTIYFGEGSWLTVV.

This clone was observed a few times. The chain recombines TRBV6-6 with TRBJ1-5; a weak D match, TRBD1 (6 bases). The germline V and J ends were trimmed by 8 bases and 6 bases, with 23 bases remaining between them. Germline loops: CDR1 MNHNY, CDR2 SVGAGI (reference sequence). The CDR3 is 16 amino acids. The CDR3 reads CASGTITGGRVQPQHF. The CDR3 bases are TGTGCCAGCGGAACTATAACGGGGGGGCGCGTTCAGCCCCAGCATTTT.

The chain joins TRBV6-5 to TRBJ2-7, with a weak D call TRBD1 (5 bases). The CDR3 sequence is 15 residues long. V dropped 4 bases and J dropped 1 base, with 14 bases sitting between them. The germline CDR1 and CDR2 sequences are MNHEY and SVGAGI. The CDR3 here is CASSSFRTPSYEQYF. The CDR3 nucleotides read TGTGCCAGCAGTTCCTTCCGGACACCTTCCTACGAGCAGTACTTC.

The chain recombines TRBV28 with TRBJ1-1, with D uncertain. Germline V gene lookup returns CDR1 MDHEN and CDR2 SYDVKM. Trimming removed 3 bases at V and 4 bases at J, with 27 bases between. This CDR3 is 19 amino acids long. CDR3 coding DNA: TGTGCCAGCAGTTTGCGGGCATGGGCAGGATCTACCTCTAGCACTGAAGCTTTCTTT. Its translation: CASSLRAWAGSTSSTEAFF.

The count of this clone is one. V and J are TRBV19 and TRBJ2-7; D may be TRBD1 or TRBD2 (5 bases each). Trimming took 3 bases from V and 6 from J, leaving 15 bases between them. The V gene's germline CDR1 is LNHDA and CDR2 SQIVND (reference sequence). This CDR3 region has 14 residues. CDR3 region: CASSIWQGGGEQYF. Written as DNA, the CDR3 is TGTGCCAGTAGTATTTGGCAGGGTGGAGGCGAGCAGTACTTC.

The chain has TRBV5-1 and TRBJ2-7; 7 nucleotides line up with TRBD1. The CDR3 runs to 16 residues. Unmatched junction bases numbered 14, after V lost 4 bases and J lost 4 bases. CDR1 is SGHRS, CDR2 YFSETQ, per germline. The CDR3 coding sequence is TGCGCCAGCAGCATACCGATGACAGGGCGGAGGTACGAGCAGTACTTC. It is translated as CASSIPMTGRRYEQYF.

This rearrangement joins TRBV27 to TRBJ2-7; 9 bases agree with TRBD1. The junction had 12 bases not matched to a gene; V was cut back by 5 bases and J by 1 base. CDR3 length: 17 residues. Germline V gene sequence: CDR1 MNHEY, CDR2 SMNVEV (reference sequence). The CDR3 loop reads CASSSVYRGRTSYEQYF. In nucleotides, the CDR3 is TGTGCCAGCAGTAGTGTTTACAGGGGGCGGACTTCCTACGAGCAGTACTTC.

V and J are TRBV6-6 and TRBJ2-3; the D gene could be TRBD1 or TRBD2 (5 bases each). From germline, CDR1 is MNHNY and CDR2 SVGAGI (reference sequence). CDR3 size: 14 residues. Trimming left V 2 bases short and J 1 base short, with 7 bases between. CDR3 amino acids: CASSYGGRTDTQYF. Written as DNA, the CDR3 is TGTGCCAGCAGTTACGGGGGACGCACAGATACGCAGTATTTT.

Written as DNA, the CDR3 is TGTGCCAGCGGACTGGGGACAGCAACTAATGAAAAACTGTTTTTT. Residues: CASGLGTATNEKLFF. The genes are TRBV6-1 and TRBJ1-4; 7 bases match TRBD1. Per germline, CDR1 MNHNS and CDR2 SASEGT. This CDR3 has 15 residues. The V segment lost 8 bases and the J segment 0 bases; nucleotides outside the gene matches: 6.

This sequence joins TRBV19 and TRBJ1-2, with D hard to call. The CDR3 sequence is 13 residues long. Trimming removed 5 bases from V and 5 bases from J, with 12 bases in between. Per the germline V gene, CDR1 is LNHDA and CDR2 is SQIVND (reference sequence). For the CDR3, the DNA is TGTGCCAGTAGTTCCTGGGATTCTTATGGCTACACCTTC. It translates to CASSSWDSYGYTF.

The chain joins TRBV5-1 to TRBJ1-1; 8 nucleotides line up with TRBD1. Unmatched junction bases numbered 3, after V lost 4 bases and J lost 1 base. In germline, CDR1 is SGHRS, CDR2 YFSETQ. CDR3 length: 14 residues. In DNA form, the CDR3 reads TGCGCCAGCAGCAACGGACAGGGGAACACTGAAGCTTTCTTT. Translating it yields CASSNGQGNTEAFF. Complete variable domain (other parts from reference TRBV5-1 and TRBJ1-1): KAGVTQTPRYLIKTRGQQVTLSCSPISGHRSVSWYQQTPGQGLQFLFEYFSETQRNKGNFPGRFSGRQFSNSRSEMNVSTLELGDSALYLCASSNGQGNTEAFFGQGTRLTVV.

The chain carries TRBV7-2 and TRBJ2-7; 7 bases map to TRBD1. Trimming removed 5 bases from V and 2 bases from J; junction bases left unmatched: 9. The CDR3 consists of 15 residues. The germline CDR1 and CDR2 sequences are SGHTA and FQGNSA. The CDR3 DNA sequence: TGTGCCAGCAGCAAACCGGGACAGTTAGCCTACGAGCAGTACTTC. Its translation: CASSKPGQLAYEQYF.

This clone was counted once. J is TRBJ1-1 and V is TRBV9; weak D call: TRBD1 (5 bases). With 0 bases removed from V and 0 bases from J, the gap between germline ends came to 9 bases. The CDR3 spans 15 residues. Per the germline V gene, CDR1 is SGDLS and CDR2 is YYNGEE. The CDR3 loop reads CASSVAGNMNTEAFF. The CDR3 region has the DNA TGTGCCAGCAGCGTAGCAGGGAACATGAACACTGAAGCTTTCTTT.

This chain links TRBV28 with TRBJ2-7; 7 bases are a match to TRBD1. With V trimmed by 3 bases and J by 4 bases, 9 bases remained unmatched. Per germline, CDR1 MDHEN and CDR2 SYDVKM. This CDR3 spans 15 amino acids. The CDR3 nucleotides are TGTGCCAGCAGTTTCGGTCCCAGGGGGAATTACGAGCAGTACTTC. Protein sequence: CASSFGPRGNYEQYF.

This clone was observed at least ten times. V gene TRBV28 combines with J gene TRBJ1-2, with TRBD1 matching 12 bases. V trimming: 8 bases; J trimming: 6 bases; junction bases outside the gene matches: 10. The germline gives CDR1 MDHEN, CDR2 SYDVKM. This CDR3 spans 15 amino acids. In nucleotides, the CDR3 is TGTGCCAGCGTACCGGGACAGGGGGCGCGTAATGGCTACACCTTC. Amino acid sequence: CASVPGQGARNGYTF.

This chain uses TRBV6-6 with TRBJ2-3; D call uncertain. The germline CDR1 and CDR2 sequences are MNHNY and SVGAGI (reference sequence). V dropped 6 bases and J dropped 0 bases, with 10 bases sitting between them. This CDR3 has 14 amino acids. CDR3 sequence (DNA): TGTGCCAGCAGATCCTCAGTGAGCACAGATACGCAGTATTTT. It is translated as CASRSSVSTDTQYF.

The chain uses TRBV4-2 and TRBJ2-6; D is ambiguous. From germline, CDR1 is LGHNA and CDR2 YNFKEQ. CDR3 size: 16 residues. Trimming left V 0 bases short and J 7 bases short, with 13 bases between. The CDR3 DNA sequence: TGTGCCAGCAGCCAAGAAGGCACCTTGTCTGCCAACGTCCTGACTTTC. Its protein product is CASSQEGTLSANVLTF.

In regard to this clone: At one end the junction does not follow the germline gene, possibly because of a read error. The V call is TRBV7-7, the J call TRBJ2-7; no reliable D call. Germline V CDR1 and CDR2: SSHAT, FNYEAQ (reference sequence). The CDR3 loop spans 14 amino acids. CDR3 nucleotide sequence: TGTGCTAGCAGCTCGGTGGCAGGTTCACACGAGCAGTACTTC. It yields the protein CASSSVAGSHEQYF.

The chain's CDR3 is CASSLTGGAGRTQYF. In DNA, the CDR3 is TGTGCCAGCAGTCTGACAGGGGGCGCGGGCAGGACGCAGTATTTT. The chain carries TRBV28 and TRBJ2-3; 10 nucleotides match TRBD1. This CDR3 has 15 residues. The junction had 11 bases not matched to a gene; V was cut back by 5 bases and J by 9 bases. Germline V lookup: CDR1 MDHEN, CDR2 SYDVKM.

CDR3 sequence reads: CASSRRGLDEQFF. The CDR3 bases are TGTGCCAGTAGTCGGCGGGGTTTAGATGAGCAGTTCTTC. This rearrangement joins TRBV19 to TRBJ2-1, with D possibly being TRBD2 (6 bases). This CDR3 has 13 residues. V was shortened by 5 bases and J by 8 bases, with 13 bases between the two germline ends. Germline-derived CDR1 and CDR2 are LNHDA and SQIVND (reference sequence).

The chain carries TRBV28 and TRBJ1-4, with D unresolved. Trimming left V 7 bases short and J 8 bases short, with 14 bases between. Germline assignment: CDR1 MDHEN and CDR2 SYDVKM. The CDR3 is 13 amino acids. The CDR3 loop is CASNSRRLEKLFF. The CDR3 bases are TGTGCCAGCAACTCAAGACGGCTGGAAAAACTGTTTTTT.

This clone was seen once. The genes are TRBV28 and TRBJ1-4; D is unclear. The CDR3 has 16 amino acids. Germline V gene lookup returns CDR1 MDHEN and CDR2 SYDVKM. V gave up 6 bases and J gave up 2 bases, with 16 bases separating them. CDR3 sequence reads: CASSQPMTQTNEKLFF. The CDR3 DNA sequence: TGTGCCAGCAGCCAACCCATGACACAGACTAATGAAAAACTGTTTTTT.

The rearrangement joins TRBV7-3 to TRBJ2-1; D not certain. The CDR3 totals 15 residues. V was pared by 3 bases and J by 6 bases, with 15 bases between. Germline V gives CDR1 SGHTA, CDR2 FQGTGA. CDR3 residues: CASSFSAVSRNEQFF. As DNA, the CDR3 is TGTGCCAGCAGCTTCTCGGCCGTAAGTCGCAATGAGCAGTTCTTC.

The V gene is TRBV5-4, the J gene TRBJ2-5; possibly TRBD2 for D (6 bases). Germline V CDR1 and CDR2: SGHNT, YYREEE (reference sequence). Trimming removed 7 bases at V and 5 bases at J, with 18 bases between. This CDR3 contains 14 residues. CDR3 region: CASGLHGSFETQYF. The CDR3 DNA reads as TGTGCCAGCGGGCTGCACGGGAGTTTTGAGACCCAGTACTTC. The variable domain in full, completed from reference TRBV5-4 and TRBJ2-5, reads ETGVTQSPTHLIKTRGQQVTLRCSSQSGHNTVSWYQQALGQGPQFIFQYYREEENGRGNFPPRFSGLQFPNYSSELNVNALELDDSALYLCASGLHGSFETQYFGPGTRLLVL.

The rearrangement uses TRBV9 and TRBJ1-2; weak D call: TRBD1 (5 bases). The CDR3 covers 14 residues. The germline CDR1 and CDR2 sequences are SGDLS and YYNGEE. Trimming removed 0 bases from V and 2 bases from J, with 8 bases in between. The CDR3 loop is CASSVVGGNYGYTF. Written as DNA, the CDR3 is TGTGCCAGCAGCGTAGTCGGGGGAAACTATGGCTACACCTTC.